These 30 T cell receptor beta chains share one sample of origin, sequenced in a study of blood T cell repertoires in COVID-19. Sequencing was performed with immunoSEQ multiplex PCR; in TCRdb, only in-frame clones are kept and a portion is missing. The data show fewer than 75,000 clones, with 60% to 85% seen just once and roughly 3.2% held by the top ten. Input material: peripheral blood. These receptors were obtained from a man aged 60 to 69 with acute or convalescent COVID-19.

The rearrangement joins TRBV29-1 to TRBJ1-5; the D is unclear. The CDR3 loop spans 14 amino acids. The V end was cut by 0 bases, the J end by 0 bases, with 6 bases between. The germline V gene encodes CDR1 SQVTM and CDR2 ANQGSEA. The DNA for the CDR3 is TGCAGCGTTGAAGAGGCAGGTAGCAATCAGCCCCAGCATTTT. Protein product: CSVEEAGSNQPQHF.

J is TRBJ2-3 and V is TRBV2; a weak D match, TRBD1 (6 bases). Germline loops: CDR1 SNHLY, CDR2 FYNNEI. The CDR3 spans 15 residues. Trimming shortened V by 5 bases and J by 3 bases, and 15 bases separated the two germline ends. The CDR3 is CASSLNRAETDTQYF. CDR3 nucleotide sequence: TGTGCCAGCAGTTTGAACAGGGCTGAAACAGATACGCAGTATTTT.

This chain's CDR3 is CASSPAGPYEQYF. The CDR3 region has the DNA TGTGCCAGCAGCCCCGCTGGGCCCTACGAGCAGTACTTC. The chain uses TRBV7-9 and TRBJ2-7; no clear D gene. The CDR3 extends over 13 amino acids. V was pared by 5 bases and J by 2 bases, with 10 bases between. The germline V gene encodes CDR1 SEHNR and CDR2 FQNEAQ (reference sequence).

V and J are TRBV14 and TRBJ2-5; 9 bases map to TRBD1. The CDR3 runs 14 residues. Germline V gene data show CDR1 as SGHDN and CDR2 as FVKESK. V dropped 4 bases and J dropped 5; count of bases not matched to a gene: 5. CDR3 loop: CASSRGTGRETQYF. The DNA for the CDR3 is TGTGCCAGCAGCCGTGGGACAGGGCGGGAGACCCAGTACTTC.

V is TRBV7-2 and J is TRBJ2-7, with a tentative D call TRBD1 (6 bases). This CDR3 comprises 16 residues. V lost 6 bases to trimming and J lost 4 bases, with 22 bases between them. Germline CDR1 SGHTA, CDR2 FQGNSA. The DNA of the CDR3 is TGTGCCAGCAGGTTAAAGGCAGGGGCCGCAACGTACGAGCAGTACTTC. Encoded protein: CASRLKAGAATYEQYF.

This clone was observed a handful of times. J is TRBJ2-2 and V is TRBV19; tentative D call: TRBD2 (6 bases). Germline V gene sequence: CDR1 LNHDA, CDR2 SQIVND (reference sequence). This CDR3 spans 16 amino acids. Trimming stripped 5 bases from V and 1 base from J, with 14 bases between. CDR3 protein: CASSPRGTGNTGELFF. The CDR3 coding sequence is TGTGCCAGTAGTCCACGCGGGACTGGGAACACCGGGGAGCTGTTTTTT.

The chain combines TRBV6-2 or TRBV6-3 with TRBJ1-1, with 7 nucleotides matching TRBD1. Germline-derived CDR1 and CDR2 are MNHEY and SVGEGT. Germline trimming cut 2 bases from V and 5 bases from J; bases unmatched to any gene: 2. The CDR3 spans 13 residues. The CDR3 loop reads CASSYRGQTEAFF. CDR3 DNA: TGTGCCAGCAGTTACAGGGGGCAGACTGAAGCTTTCTTT.

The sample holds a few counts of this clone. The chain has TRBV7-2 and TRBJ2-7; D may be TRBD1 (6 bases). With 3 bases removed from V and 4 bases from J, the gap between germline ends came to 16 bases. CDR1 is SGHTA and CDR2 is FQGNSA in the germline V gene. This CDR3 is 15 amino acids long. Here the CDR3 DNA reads TGTGCCAGCAGCTTCTCCTCCAGGGGATCTTACGAGCAGTACTTC. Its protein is CASSFSSRGSYEQYF.

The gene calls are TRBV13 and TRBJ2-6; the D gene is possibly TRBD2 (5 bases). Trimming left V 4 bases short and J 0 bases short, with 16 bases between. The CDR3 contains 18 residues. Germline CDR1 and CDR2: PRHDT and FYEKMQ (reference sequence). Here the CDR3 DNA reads TGTGCCAGCAGCTCTCCGGGAATGATGCTCTCTGGGGCCAACGTCCTGACTTTC. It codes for CASSSPGMMLSGANVLTF.

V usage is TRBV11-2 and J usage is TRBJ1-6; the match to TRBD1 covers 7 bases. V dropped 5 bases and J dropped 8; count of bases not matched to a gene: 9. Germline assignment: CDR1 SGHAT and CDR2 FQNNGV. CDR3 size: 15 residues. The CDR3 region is CASSPGQVFDSPLHF. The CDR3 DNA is TGTGCCAGCAGCCCTGGACAGGTATTCGATTCACCCCTCCACTTT.

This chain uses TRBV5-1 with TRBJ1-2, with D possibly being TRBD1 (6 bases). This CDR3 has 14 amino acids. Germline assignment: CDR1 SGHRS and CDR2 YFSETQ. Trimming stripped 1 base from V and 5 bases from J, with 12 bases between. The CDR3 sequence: CASSLQQGFYGYTF. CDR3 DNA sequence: TGCGCCAGCAGCTTGCAACAGGGTTTTTATGGCTACACCTTC. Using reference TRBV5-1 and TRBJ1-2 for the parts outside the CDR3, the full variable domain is KAGVTQTPRYLIKTRGQQVTLSCSPISGHRSVSWYQQTPGQGLQFLFEYFSETQRNKGNFPGRFSGRQFSNSRSEMNVSTLELGDSALYLCASSLQQGFYGYTFGSGTRLTVV.

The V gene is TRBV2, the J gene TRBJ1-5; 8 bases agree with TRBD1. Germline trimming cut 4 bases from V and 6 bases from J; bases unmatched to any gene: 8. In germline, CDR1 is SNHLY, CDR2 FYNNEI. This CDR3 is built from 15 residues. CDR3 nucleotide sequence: TGTGCCAGCAGTGCGGACAGGGTGAGGGCTCAGCCCCAGCATTTT. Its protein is CASSADRVRAQPQHF.

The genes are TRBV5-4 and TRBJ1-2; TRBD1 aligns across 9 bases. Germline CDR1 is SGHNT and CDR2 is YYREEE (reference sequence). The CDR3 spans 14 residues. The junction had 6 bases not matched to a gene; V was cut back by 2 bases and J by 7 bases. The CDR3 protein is CASSFKQGARGYTF. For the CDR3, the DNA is TGTGCCAGCAGCTTCAAACAGGGGGCGCGTGGCTACACCTTC.

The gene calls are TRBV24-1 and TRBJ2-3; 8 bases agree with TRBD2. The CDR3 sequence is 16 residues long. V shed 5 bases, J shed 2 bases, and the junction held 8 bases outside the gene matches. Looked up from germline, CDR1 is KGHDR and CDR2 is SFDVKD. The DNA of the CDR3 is TGTGCCACCAGTGTATCCAGCGGGGGACACACAGATACGCAGTATTTT. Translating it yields CATSVSSGGHTDTQYF.

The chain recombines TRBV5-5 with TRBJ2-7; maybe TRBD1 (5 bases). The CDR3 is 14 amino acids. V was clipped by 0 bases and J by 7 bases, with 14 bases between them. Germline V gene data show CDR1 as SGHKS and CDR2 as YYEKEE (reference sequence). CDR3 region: CASSLEAGSKEQYF. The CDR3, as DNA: TGTGCCAGCAGCTTGGAGGCAGGGTCTAAAGAGCAGTACTTC.

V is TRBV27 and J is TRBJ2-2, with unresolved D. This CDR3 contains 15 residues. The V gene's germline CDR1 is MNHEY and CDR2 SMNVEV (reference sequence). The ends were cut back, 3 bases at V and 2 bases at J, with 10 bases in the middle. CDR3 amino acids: CASSFLAVNTGELFF. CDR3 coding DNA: TGTGCCAGCAGTTTCCTCGCAGTAAACACCGGGGAGCTGTTTTTT.

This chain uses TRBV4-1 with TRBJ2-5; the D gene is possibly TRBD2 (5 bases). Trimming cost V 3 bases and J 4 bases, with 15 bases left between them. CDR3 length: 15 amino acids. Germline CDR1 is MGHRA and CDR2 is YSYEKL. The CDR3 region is CASSHPGGLLETQYF. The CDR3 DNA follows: TGCGCCAGCAGCCACCCTGGAGGACTTCTAGAGACCCAGTACTTC.

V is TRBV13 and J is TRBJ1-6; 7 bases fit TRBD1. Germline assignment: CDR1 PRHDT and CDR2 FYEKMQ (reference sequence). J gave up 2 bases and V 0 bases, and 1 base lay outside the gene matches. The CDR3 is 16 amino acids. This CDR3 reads CASSLGTGTYNSPLHF. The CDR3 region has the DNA TGTGCCAGCAGCTTAGGGACAGGGACCTATAATTCACCCCTCCACTTT.

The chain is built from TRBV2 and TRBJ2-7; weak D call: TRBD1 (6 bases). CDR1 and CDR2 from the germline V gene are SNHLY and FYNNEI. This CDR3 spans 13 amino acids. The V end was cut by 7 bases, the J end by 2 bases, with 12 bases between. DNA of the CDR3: TGTGCCAGCATTCTACAGGGACCCTACGAGCAGTACTTC. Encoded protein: CASILQGPYEQYF.

CDR3 nucleotides: TGTGCCAGTAGTGTCACAGGGGGGAACACTGAAGCTTTCTTT. Translation: CASSVTGGNTEAFF. The rearrangement uses TRBV19 and TRBJ1-1; TRBD1 agrees at 8 bases. The CDR3 is 14 residues long. V was pared by 5 bases and J by 1 base, with 3 bases of the junction left unmatched. The germline V gene encodes CDR1 LNHDA and CDR2 SQIVND (reference sequence).

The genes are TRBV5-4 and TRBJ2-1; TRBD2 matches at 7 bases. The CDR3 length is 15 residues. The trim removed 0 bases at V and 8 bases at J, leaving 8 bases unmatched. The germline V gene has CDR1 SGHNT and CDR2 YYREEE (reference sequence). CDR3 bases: TGTGCCAGCAGCTTGGATCCGGGGGGAGTAGATGAGCAGTTCTTC. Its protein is CASSLDPGGVDEQFF.

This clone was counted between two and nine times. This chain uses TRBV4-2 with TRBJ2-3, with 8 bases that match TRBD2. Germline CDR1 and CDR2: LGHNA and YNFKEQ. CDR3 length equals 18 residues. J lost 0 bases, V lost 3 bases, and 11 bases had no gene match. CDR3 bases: TGTGCCAGCAGCCAGGATTTTAGCGGGACCCCTAGCACAGATACGCAGTATTTT. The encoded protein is CASSQDFSGTPSTDTQYF.

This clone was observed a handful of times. This CDR3 reads CASSRPQSSYGDNEQFF. The CDR3 bases are TGTGCCAGCAGTCGACCCCAGAGTTCTTACGGGGACAATGAGCAGTTCTTC. This chain links TRBV27 with TRBJ2-1; possible D gene TRBD2, 5 bases. The CDR3 has 17 amino acids. V lost 5 bases, J lost 5 bases, and 22 bases lay in between. CDR1 is MNHEY, CDR2 SMNVEV, per germline (reference sequence).

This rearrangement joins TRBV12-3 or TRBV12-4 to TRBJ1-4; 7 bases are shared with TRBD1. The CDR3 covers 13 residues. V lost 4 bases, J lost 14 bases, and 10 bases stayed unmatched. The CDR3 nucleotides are TGTGCCAGCAGTTCGTCTCAGGGGGTCGGGCTGTTTTTT. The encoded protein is CASSSSQGVGLFF.

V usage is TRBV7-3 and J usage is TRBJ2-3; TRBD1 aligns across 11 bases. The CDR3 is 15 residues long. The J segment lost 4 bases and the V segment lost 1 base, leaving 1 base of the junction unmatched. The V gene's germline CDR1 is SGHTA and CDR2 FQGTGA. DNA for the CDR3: TGTGCCAGCAGCTTAATGGGACAGGGGGCAGATACGCAGTATTTT. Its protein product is CASSLMGQGADTQYF.

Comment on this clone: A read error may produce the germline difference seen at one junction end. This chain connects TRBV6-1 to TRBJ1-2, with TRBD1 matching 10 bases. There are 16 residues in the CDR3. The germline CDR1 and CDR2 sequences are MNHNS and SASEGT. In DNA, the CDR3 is TGTGCCAGCAGGGAAGGGACAGGGGCCATTCTCTATGGCTACACCTTC. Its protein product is CASREGTGAILYGYTF.

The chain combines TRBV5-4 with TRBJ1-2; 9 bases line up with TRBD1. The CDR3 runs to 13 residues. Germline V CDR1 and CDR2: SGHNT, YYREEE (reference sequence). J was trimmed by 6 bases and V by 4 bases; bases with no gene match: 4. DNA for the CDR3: TGTGCCAGCAGCGAGGGACAGGGTGATGGCTACACCTTC. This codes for CASSEGQGDGYTF.

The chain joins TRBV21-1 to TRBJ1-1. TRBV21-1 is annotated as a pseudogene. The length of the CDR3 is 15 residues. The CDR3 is CASSIRGGTGTEAFF. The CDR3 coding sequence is TGTGCCAGCAGCATACGGGGGGGGACCGGTACTGAAGCTTTCTTT.

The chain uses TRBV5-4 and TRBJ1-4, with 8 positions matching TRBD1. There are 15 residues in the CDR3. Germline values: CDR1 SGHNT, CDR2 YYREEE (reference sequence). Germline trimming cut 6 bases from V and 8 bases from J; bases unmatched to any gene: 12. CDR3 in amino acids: CASTQDRAGGEKLFF. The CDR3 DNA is TGTGCCAGCACCCAGGACAGGGCGGGGGGGGAAAAACTGTTTTTT.

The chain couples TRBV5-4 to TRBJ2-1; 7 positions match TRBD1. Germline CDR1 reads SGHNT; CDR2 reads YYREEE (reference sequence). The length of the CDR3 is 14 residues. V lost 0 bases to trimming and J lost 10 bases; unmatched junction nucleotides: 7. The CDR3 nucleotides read TGTGCCAGCAGCTTGGAAGGGACAGCAAGGGAGCAGTTCTTC. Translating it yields CASSLEGTAREQFF. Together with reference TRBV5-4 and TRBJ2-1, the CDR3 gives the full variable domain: ETGVTQSPTHLIKTRGQQVTLRCSSQSGHNTVSWYQQALGQGPQFIFQYYREEENGRGNFPPRFSGLQFPNYSSELNVNALELDDSALYLCASSLEGTAREQFFGPGTRLTVL.